This TCR beta chain was captured by sequencing in a study of blood T cell repertoires in COVID-19. Study at large: Both acute and convalescent COVID-19 samples were obtained from the United States, Italy and Spain. Sample material is recorded as cDNA or gDNA derived from T cells, B-cell-depleted T cells, or PBMCs.

Deletions cut 5 bases from V and 8 bases from J, with 11 bases between. Germline V CDR1 and CDR2: MNHEY, SMNVEV (reference sequence). The CDR3 consists of 12 residues. In the study's own analysis: Amplification of reference gene primers was used by the study to estimate nucleated cell counts. Here immunoSEQ multiplex PCR was the method, and the copy in TCRdb shows in-frame clones only, minus some. V and J calls plus clone size are reproduced from that table; the DNA served to infer D and trimming. The data show 190,000 or so clones, 85% to 90% seen once. This TCR derives from a woman under 30 who had recovered from COVID-19. Sequencing was done on a sample of peripheral blood. The chain uses TRBV27 and TRBJ2-3; D remains unclear. In nucleotides, the CDR3 is TGTGCCAGCAGTCCAGAGGTCGGTACGCAGTATTTT. Translating gives CASSPEVGTQYF.